The clone carrying this TCR beta chain was seen a few times. Relative to the germline gene, one junction end is altered; a read error may explain this. The method was immunoSEQ multiplex PCR; TCRdb's version includes in-frame clones alone and lacks a portion of them. In the table there are almost 750,000 clones, 72% of which are singletons. This entry is derived from a study of shared clonotypes between healthy human individuals. Study-level information: Three plates each covered CD4 naive and memory; CD8 naive two, CD8 memory one.

Germline lookup yields CDR1 SNHLY and CDR2 FYNNEI. This CDR3 region has 12 residues. The J gene is TRBJ2-5, the V gene TRBV2; D remains unclear. Sequences were obtained from memory CD4+ T cells sorted from blood. The sample's subset: CD45RA-negative fraction. This TCR was sampled from a woman between 25 and 40 years old in good health. The CDR3, as DNA: TGTGCCAGCACTGAACGGAGAGAGACCCAGTACTTC. As protein: CASTERRETQYF.